The rows below give T cell receptor beta chains drawn from one sample of a study of blood T cell repertoires in COVID-19. The table came from immunoSEQ multiplex PCR; TCRdb's copy has only in-frame clones and leaves some out. The table lists more than 250,000 clones, 70% to 90% of them singletons. Material: PBMCs or T cells enriched from blood (not recorded which). All receptors derive from a woman between 25 and 40 years old who had recovered from COVID-19. Each CDR3 is given with its conserved first and last residue. A D gene is named only where the DNA matches it firmly. Size values are once, few and many counts, or a class for expanded clones, and some rows have none.

j_call d_call cdr3_length v_call clone_size cdr3_aa cdr3_nt
TRBJ2-1 TRBD2 15 TRBV29-1 NA CSVRLAGGPWNEQFF TGCAGCGTTAGACTAGCGGGGGGGCCGTGGAATGAGCAGTTCTTC
TRBJ2-5 TRBD2 15 TRBV19 NA CASSITGGTQETQYF TGTGCCAGTAGTATAACGGGGGGGACCCAAGAGACCCAGTACTTC
TRBJ1-2 TRBD1 12 TRBV18 NA CASSLGQGGYTF TGTGCCAGCTCACTAGGACAGGGTGGCTACACCTTC
TRBJ2-7 NA 15 TRBV6-5 NA CASSYAGPGTYEQYF TGTGCCAGCAGTTACGCGGGACCGGGTACCTACGAGCAGTACTTC
TRBJ1-1 NA 11 TRBV3-1/TRBV3-2 NA CASSNGGEAFF TGTGCCAGCTCTAACGGGGGTGAAGCTTTCTTT
TRBJ2-4 TRBD2 16 TRBV9 NA CASSVAPSGGKNIQYF TGTGCCAGCAGCGTAGCTCCTAGCGGGGGTAAAAACATTCAGTACTTC
TRBJ1-5 NA 13 TRBV7-3 NA CASSLLGGQPQHF TGTGCCAGCAGCTTGTTAGGGGGTCAGCCCCAGCATTTT
TRBJ1-6 NA 13 TRBV5-6 few CASSPTRNSPLHF TGTGCCAGCAGCCCAACACGAAATTCACCCCTCCACTTT
TRBJ1-2 NA 14 TRBV3-1/TRBV3-2 once CASSQVGQPYGYTF TGTGCCAGCAGCCAAGTTGGACAGCCCTATGGCTACACCTTC
TRBJ1-3 NA 12 TRBV7-2 NA CASSLNSDTIYF TGTGCCAGCAGCTTAAATTCGGACACCATATATTTT
TRBJ1-6 NA 14 TRBV3-1/TRBV3-2 NA CASSQPTGNSPLHF TGTGCCAGCAGCCAACCTACGGGGAATTCACCCCTCCACTTT
TRBJ2-2 TRBD2 16 TRBV5-4 few CASSTPGLAGTGELFF TGTGCCAGCAGCACCCCGGGACTAGCGGGCACCGGGGAGCTGTTTTTT
TRBJ2-3 TRBD2 15 TRBV7-2 NA CASSFKRGGWDTQYF TGTGCCAGCAGCTTTAAGCGGGGGGGCTGGGATACGCAGTATTTT
TRBJ1-1 TRBD1 14 TRBV5-1 NA CASSKDRPNTEAFF TGCGCCAGCAGTAAGGACAGGCCGAACACTGAAGCTTTCTTT
TRBJ2-7 TRBD2 15 TRBV19 once CASSWESSGIYEQYF TGTGCCAGTAGTTGGGAGAGTAGCGGGATTTACGAGCAGTACTTC
TRBJ1-1 NA 15 TRBV5-1 NA CASSWGRGNSDEAFF TGCGCCAGCAGCTGGGGAAGGGGGAATAGTGATGAAGCTTTCTTT
TRBJ2-7 TRBD2 15 TRBV6-1 NA CASSEARTSGGVQYF TGTGCCAGCAGTGAAGCAAGGACTAGCGGGGGTGTGCAGTACTTC
TRBJ2-7 NA 12 TRBV30 NA CAWGQLSYEQYF TGTGCCTGGGGACAGTTATCCTACGAGCAGTACTTC
TRBJ2-1 TRBD2 16 TRBV15 NA CATSRVVSGAYNEQFF TGTGCCACCAGCAGAGTAGTTAGCGGGGCCTACAATGAGCAGTTCTTC